Below are 12 T cell receptor beta chains sequenced from a single sample in a study of blood T cell repertoires in COVID-19. The method was immunoSEQ multiplex PCR; TCRdb's version includes in-frame clones alone and lacks a portion of them. Of approximately 130,000 clones detected, 83% appear once; the ten largest clones hold 5.5% to 6.5%. The sequencing sample was made of peripheral blood. The origin of the receptors is an elderly man with active or convalescent COVID-19.

The rearrangement joins TRBV7-2 to TRBJ2-2; possible D gene TRBD1, 6 bases. CDR3 length: 13 residues. Germline loops: CDR1 SGHTA, CDR2 FQGNSA. The V end lost 6 bases, the J end lost 4 bases, and 9 bases lay between the germline ends. The CDR3 spells CASRQGLTGELFF. Written as DNA, the CDR3 is TGTGCCAGCAGACAGGGTCTCACCGGGGAGCTGTTTTTT.

This clone appeared a single time. V usage is TRBV5-5 and J usage is TRBJ1-3, with 7 positions matching TRBD1. The germline V gene encodes CDR1 SGHKS and CDR2 YYEKEE (reference sequence). The ends lost 2 bases at V and 0 bases at J; junction bases unmatched: 8. CDR3 size: 17 residues. CDR3 amino acids: CASSLLHRGASGNTIYF. The CDR3 nucleotides read TGTGCCAGCAGCTTACTCCACAGGGGCGCCTCTGGAAACACCATATATTTT.

This sequence joins TRBV7-3 and TRBJ1-1, with D perhaps matching TRBD1 (5 bases). The germline gives CDR1 SGHTA, CDR2 FQGTGA. The CDR3 sequence is 18 residues long. Trimming cost V 5 bases and J 0 bases, with 22 bases left between them. The CDR3 bases are TGTGCCAGCAGCATGGTTGTGTATAGGACACTCATGAACACTGAAGCTTTCTTT. It codes for CASSMVVYRTLMNTEAFF.

This chain uses TRBV6-5 with TRBJ1-5, with D unclear. The CDR3 has 14 residues. The germline CDR1 and CDR2 sequences are MNHEY and SVGAGI. Trimming removed 6 bases from V and 6 bases from J, with 15 bases in between. CDR3 residues: CASSPGSARQPQHF. CDR3 nucleotide sequence: TGTGCCAGCAGCCCCGGCAGCGCACGTCAGCCCCAGCATTTT.

The chain is built from TRBV7-9 and TRBJ1-6; 9 bases align to TRBD1. The CDR3 is 14 residues long. V dropped 3 bases and J dropped 9; count of bases not matched to a gene: 3. CDR1 is SEHNR, CDR2 FQNEAQ, per germline (reference sequence). This CDR3 is CASSFGQGTSPLHF. CDR3 DNA: TGTGCCAGCAGCTTTGGACAGGGGACTTCACCCCTCCACTTT.

The rearrangement links TRBV5-4 to TRBJ2-1; 8 positions match TRBD2. Germline values: CDR1 SGHNT, CDR2 YYREEE (reference sequence). This CDR3 contains 16 residues. The J segment lost 4 bases and the V segment lost 3 bases, leaving 9 bases of the junction unmatched. The CDR3 DNA reads TGTGCCAGCAGCTGGGAGCCGCGCGGGGGGTACAATGAGCAGTTCTTC. This sequence encodes CASSWEPRGGYNEQFF.

This clone showed up just once. In DNA form, the CDR3 reads TGCGCCAGCAGCCTGGGACAGGGTGTTGCAGATACGCAGTATTTT. This translates into CASSLGQGVADTQYF. V is TRBV4-3 and J is TRBJ2-3; 9 bases fit TRBD1. The CDR3 has 15 amino acids. V shed 4 bases, J shed 4 bases, and the junction held 6 bases outside the gene matches. Germline lookup yields CDR1 LGHNA and CDR2 YSLEER.

The chain employs TRBV6-1 and TRBJ1-1; no definite D call. Germline V gene lookup returns CDR1 MNHNS and CDR2 SASEGT. The V end lost 1 base, the J end lost 4 bases, and 13 bases lay between the germline ends. The CDR3 sequence is 15 residues long. The CDR3 DNA follows: TGTGCCAGCAGTGAAGGAAGTTTTTCGGGCACTGAAGCTTTCTTT. Amino acids: CASSEGSFSGTEAFF.

This clone showed up just once. The chain links TRBV12-3 or TRBV12-4 to TRBJ1-2; D is uncertain. CDR3 size: 13 residues. Trimming pared 3 bases from V and 3 bases from J, leaving 8 bases between. CDR3 sequence (DNA): TGTGCCAGCAGTTTTACGGTTGACTATGGCTACACCTTC. Translation: CASSFTVDYGYTF.

This clone has just a few counts. V and J are TRBV5-1 and TRBJ1-1; D is unclear. Germline CDR1 is SGHRS and CDR2 is YFSETQ. The V gene lost 5 bases and the J gene lost 6 bases, with 14 bases spanning the gap. The CDR3 covers 13 residues. The CDR3 DNA is TGCGCCAGCAGGGCCGGCCTGGGCTCTGAAGCTTTCTTT. Amino acids: CASRAGLGSEAFF.

This clone was picked up a small number of times. The chain is built from TRBV14 and TRBJ2-7, with D perhaps matching TRBD1 (5 bases). Germline CDR1 and CDR2: SGHDN and FVKESK. V lost 8 bases and J 3 bases, leaving 17 bases between the germline ends. The CDR3 totals 14 residues. In DNA form, the CDR3 reads TGTGCCAGCGCTTTAGACAGACTGGACTACGAGCAGTACTTC. Its protein is CASALDRLDYEQYF. Looking up the rest from reference TRBV14 and TRBJ2-7 gives the full variable domain: EAGVTQFPSHSVIEKGQTVTLRCDPISGHDNLYWYRRVMGKEIKFLLHFVKESKQDESGMPNNRFLAERTGGTYSTLKVQPAELEDSGVYFCASALDRLDYEQYFGPGTRLTVT.

This chain connects TRBV7-2 to TRBJ1-6; D remains ambiguous. The germline CDR1 and CDR2 sequences are SGHTA and FQGNSA. Trimming removed 1 base from V and 7 bases from J, with 11 bases in between. The CDR3 consists of 15 residues. Here the CDR3 reads CASSLVFTENSPLHF. DNA of the CDR3: TGTGCCAGCAGCTTAGTCTTTACAGAGAATTCACCCCTCCACTTT.